The clone carrying this T cell receptor (beta chain) was recorded once. The data were produced by immunoSEQ multiplex PCR, yet TCRdb's version contains in-frame clones alone and is incomplete. The sample lists fewer than 150,000 clones; about 96% were seen once. This record comes from a study of T cell changes during pregnancy in multiple sclerosis. Trimming left V 4 bases short and J 4 bases short, with 8 bases between. Germline values: CDR1 KGHSH, CDR2 LQKENI. This CDR3 region has 13 residues. The material sequenced was peripheral blood, taken after pregnancy. This sequence joins TRBV18 and TRBJ1-5; D call uncertain. The receptor was derived from a female donor with multiple sclerosis, enrolled in a pregnancy study. The CDR3, as DNA: TGTGCCAGCTCACTAAGTGAGAATCAGCCCCAGCATTTT. Translation gives CASSLSENQPQHF.